These 30 T cell receptor beta chains were all obtained from the same sample, sequenced in a study of cytomegalovirus exposure and HLA in healthy donors. The PCR used 60 Vbeta and 13 Jbeta primers. Clones were sequenced by immunoSEQ multiplex PCR, and TCRdb holds only the in-frame ones, with some missing. The data show 100,000 to 150,000 clones, about two thirds seen once. The sequenced material came from PBMCs. Source of these receptors: a woman between 55 and 75 years old in good health and CMV-seropositive.

The rearrangement joins TRBV18 to TRBJ1-2; unclear D gene. The CDR3 is 17 amino acids. Germline assignment: CDR1 KGHSH and CDR2 LQKENI. V gave up 2 bases and J gave up 5 bases, with 21 bases separating them. CDR3 amino acids: CASSPGVGTGARYGYTF. The CDR3 region has the DNA TGTGCCAGCTCACCAGGAGTCGGTACGGGTGCAAGATATGGCTACACCTTC. The complete variable domain, with remaining parts taken from reference TRBV18 and TRBJ1-2, reads NAGVMQNPRHLVRRRGQEARLRCSPMKGHSHVYWYRQLPEEGLKFMVYLQKENIIDESGMPKERFSAEFPKEGPSILRIQQVVRGDSAAYFCASSPGVGTGARYGYTFGSGTRLTVV.

V is TRBV7-3 and J is TRBJ1-2, with D uncertain. Germline-derived CDR1 and CDR2 are SGHTA and FQGTGA. Trimming cost V 5 bases and J 4 bases, with 11 bases left between them. The CDR3 is made up of 13 amino acids. CDR3 amino acids: CASSGPSGYGYTF. The CDR3 nucleotides read TGTGCCAGCAGCGGCCCTTCGGGCTATGGCTACACCTTC. The entire variable domain, with the rest obtained from reference TRBV7-3 and TRBJ1-2, is as follows: GAGVSQTPSNKVTEKGKYVELRCDPISGHTALYWYRQSLGQGPEFLIYFQGTGAADDSGLPNDRFFAVRPEGSVSTLKIQRTERGDSAVYLCASSGPSGYGYTFGSGTRLTVV.

CDR3 region: CASSGDREGETQYF. The CDR3 nucleotides read TGCGCCAGCAGCGGGGACAGGGAAGGAGAGACCCAGTACTTC. The chain couples TRBV5-1 to TRBJ2-5, with TRBD1 identical over 9 bases. V dropped 4 bases and J dropped 4; count of bases not matched to a gene: 5. CDR1 and CDR2 from the germline V gene are SGHRS and YFSETQ. This CDR3 spans 14 amino acids.

V usage is TRBV6-5 and J usage is TRBJ2-1, with D hard to call. Germline CDR1 is MNHEY and CDR2 is SVGAGI. The CDR3 contains 14 residues. V dropped 0 bases and J dropped 9 bases, with 12 bases sitting between them. Here the CDR3 reads CASSYSMSPGEQFF. CDR3 sequence (DNA): TGTGCCAGCAGTTACTCGATGAGTCCCGGTGAGCAGTTCTTC.

This clone was counted between two and nine times. The V call is TRBV4-1, the J call TRBJ2-1; no clear D gene. This CDR3 has 16 amino acids. Trimming removed 1 base from V and 0 bases from J, with 10 bases in between. Looked up from germline, CDR1 is MGHRA and CDR2 is YSYEKL. The DNA for the CDR3 is TGCGCCAGCAGCCAAGGGAGTGCTAGCTCCTACAATGAGCAGTTCTTC. Translation gives CASSQGSASSYNEQFF.

The J gene is TRBJ2-3, the V gene TRBV2; the D is unclear. Germline V gives CDR1 SNHLY, CDR2 FYNNEI. This CDR3 region has 10 residues. V lost 10 bases, J lost 3 bases, and 5 bases lay in between. Here the CDR3 reads CAIQTDTQYF. CDR3 nucleotides: TGTGCCATCCAGACAGATACGCAGTATTTT.

This clone appeared a single time. CDR3 protein: CASSPPRTKGETQYF. The CDR3 DNA is TGTGCCAGCAGCCCACCTCGGACCAAGGGGGAGACCCAGTACTTC. This chain links TRBV7-9 with TRBJ2-5, with D possibly TRBD1 on 5 matching bases. The CDR3 is made up of 15 amino acids. Germline-derived CDR1 and CDR2 are SEHNR and FQNEAQ (reference sequence). The V end lost 5 bases, the J end lost 5 bases, and 18 bases lay between the germline ends.

This sequence joins TRBV6-5 and TRBJ1-6, with 10 bases matching TRBD1. With V trimmed by 2 bases and J by 7 bases, 2 bases remained unmatched. The CDR3 contains 15 residues. Germline V gene sequence: CDR1 MNHEY, CDR2 SVGAGI. The CDR3 loop reads CASSYGTGVNSPLHF. CDR3 nucleotide sequence: TGTGCCAGCAGTTACGGGACAGGGGTGAATTCACCCCTCCACTTT.

The genes are TRBV13 and TRBJ2-5; 7 nucleotides line up with TRBD1. This CDR3 has 15 amino acids. V shed 5 bases, J shed 2 bases, and the junction held 8 bases outside the gene matches. Germline V CDR1 and CDR2: PRHDT, FYEKMQ (reference sequence). CDR3 bases: TGTGCCAGCAGCACCCGGGACAGATATCAAGAGACCCAGTACTTC. Translating gives CASSTRDRYQETQYF.

This chain uses TRBV7-6 with TRBJ2-5; 7 positions agree with TRBD1. This CDR3 is 15 amino acids long. Losses at the gene ends were 5 bases for V and 1 base for J; bases not matched to a gene: 7. Germline V CDR1 and CDR2: SGHVS, FNYEAQ. DNA of the CDR3: TGTGCCAGCAGCAGCACAGGGGTCTTCCAAGAGACCCAGTACTTC. This codes for CASSSTGVFQETQYF.

The gene calls are TRBV5-4 and TRBJ1-2; TRBD1 matches 9 bases. The CDR3 is 16 amino acids. The ends lost 0 bases at V and 3 bases at J; junction bases unmatched: 6. Per the germline V gene, CDR1 is SGHNT and CDR2 is YYREEE (reference sequence). Here the CDR3 reads CASSLGRTGVDYGYTF. The CDR3 region has the DNA TGTGCCAGCAGCTTGGGCAGGACAGGGGTGGACTATGGCTACACCTTC.

The chain couples TRBV5-6 to TRBJ2-2; maybe TRBD1 (5 bases). Per the germline V gene, CDR1 is SGHDT and CDR2 is YYEEEE. The CDR3 length is 16 residues. The germline V and J ends were trimmed by 0 bases and 2 bases, with 11 bases remaining between them. CDR3 loop: CASSLVAGANTGELFF. DNA for the CDR3: TGTGCCAGCAGCTTGGTAGCTGGGGCAAACACCGGGGAGCTGTTTTTT.

This chain joins TRBV19 and TRBJ1-2, with D tentatively TRBD1 (6 bases). CDR1 and CDR2 (germline): LNHDA, SQIVND (reference sequence). V lost 7 bases to trimming and J lost 4 bases, with 19 bases between them. The CDR3 loop spans 15 amino acids. Here the CDR3 reads CASIKLGGQIYGYTF. The CDR3 DNA reads TGTGCCAGTATTAAACTCGGGGGGCAGATCTATGGCTACACCTTC.

The chain carries TRBV14 and TRBJ2-1; tentatively, D is TRBD2 (7 bases). Germline V gene sequence: CDR1 SGHDN, CDR2 FVKESK. Trimming took 1 base from V and 9 from J, leaving 16 bases between them. CDR3 length: 15 amino acids. The CDR3 DNA is TGTGCCAGCAGCCAAGTGGGGGGGCAAGGGGTTGAGCAGTTCTTC. It codes for CASSQVGGQGVEQFF.

The rearrangement links TRBV5-8 to TRBJ1-2; D call uncertain. The V gene lost 0 bases and the J gene lost 4 bases, with 10 bases spanning the gap. The CDR3 totals 14 residues. Germline V lookup: CDR1 SGHTS, CDR2 YDEGEE. The CDR3 region is CASSLGGLTYGYTF. The CDR3 bases are TGTGCCAGCAGCTTGGGCGGGCTAACCTATGGCTACACCTTC. Drawing the rest from reference TRBV5-8 and TRBJ1-2, the complete variable domain is EAGVTQSPTHLIKTRGQQATLRCSPISGHTSVYWYQQALGLGLQFLLWYDEGEERNRGNFPPRFSGRQFPNYSSELNVNALELEDSALYLCASSLGGLTYGYTFGSGTRLTVV.

The rearrangement joins TRBV10-2 to TRBJ2-3; a weak D match, TRBD1 (6 bases). Germline V gene data show CDR1 as WSHSY and CDR2 as SAAADI. The CDR3 is 15 amino acids. Trimming left V 4 bases short and J 6 bases short, with 17 bases between. The CDR3 protein is CASSVEVGGRDTQYF. In DNA, the CDR3 is TGCGCCAGCAGTGTTGAAGTTGGGGGCAGGGATACGCAGTATTTT.

The V gene is TRBV7-2, the J gene TRBJ1-1; TRBD1 matches at 7 bases. V trimming: 3 bases; J trimming: 1 base; junction bases outside the gene matches: 11. This CDR3 is 17 amino acids long. Germline V gene lookup returns CDR1 SGHTA and CDR2 FQGNSA. The CDR3 nucleotides are TGTGCCAGCAGCTTCCCCCCCACAGACAGGGAGAACACTGAAGCTTTCTTT. The encoded protein is CASSFPPTDRENTEAFF.

In this sample, this clone turned up a few times. The chain joins TRBV6-5 to TRBJ2-7, with 8 bases matching TRBD1. The CDR3 runs 14 residues. Trimming cost V 6 bases and J 2 bases; bases outside gene matches: 6. CDR1 is MNHEY and CDR2 is SVGAGI in the germline V gene. DNA for the CDR3: TGTGCCAGCAGGCGGACAGGGTTTCCCTACGAGCAGTACTTC. It yields the protein CASRRTGFPYEQYF.

The rearrangement links TRBV6-5 to TRBJ1-5, with D hard to call. The CDR3 contains 14 residues. The V gene lost 6 bases and the J gene lost 0 bases, with 9 bases spanning the gap. Germline lookup yields CDR1 MNHEY and CDR2 SVGAGI. CDR3 DNA: TGTGCCAGCAGGCCAGATCATAGCAATCAGCCCCAGCATTTT. Its translation is CASRPDHSNQPQHF.

The rearrangement uses TRBV5-8 and TRBJ1-2; no firm D call. The CDR3 extends over 13 amino acids. The V end lost 2 bases, the J end lost 3 bases, and 8 bases lay between the germline ends. Germline loops: CDR1 SGHTS, CDR2 YDEGEE. The CDR3 here is CASSFEGDYGYTF. CDR3 coding DNA: TGTGCCAGCAGCTTTGAGGGCGACTATGGCTACACCTTC.

The genes are TRBV20-1 and TRBJ1-1, with no clear D. V dropped 4 bases and J dropped 8 bases, with 8 bases sitting between them. The CDR3 length is 10 residues. In germline, CDR1 is DFQATT, CDR2 SNEGSKA (reference sequence). CDR3: CSAKHKEAFF. The DNA of the CDR3 is TGCAGTGCTAAACACAAAGAAGCTTTCTTT.

J is TRBJ1-5 and V is TRBV2; D is undetermined. Per germline, CDR1 SNHLY and CDR2 FYNNEI. CDR3 size: 14 residues. Between the trimmed V and J ends, which lost 2 bases and 4 bases, there was a span of 9 bases. The CDR3 spells CASSESAANQPQHF. The CDR3 DNA reads TGTGCCAGCAGTGAATCAGCGGCAAATCAGCCCCAGCATTTT.

The chain recombines TRBV11-2 with TRBJ2-1; TRBD1 matches at 7 bases. Losses at the gene ends were 7 bases for V and 10 bases for J; bases not matched to a gene: 16. The CDR3 sequence is 15 residues long. Germline CDR1 is SGHAT and CDR2 is FQNNGV. The CDR3 region has the DNA TGTGCCAGCATCCCCAGACAGGGACGGGGATGGGAGCAGTTCTTC. Translation: CASIPRQGRGWEQFF. The variable domain in full, with the rest retrieved from reference TRBV11-2 and TRBJ2-1, is EAGVAQSPRYKIIEKRQSVAFWCNPISGHATLYWYQQILGQGPKLLIQFQNNGVVDDSQLPKDRFSAERLKGVDSTLKIQPAKLEDSAVYLCASIPRQGRGWEQFFGPGTRLTVL.

In its sample, this clone was seen a few times. The chain carries TRBV5-4 and TRBJ1-1, with 9 bases identical to TRBD1. Germline loops: CDR1 SGHNT, CDR2 YYREEE (reference sequence). The V gene end was trimmed by 4 bases and the J gene end by 11 bases; junction bases not matched to a gene: 9. There are 13 residues in the CDR3. CDR3 amino acids: CASSRDGQGLAFF. The CDR3, as DNA: TGTGCCAGCAGCAGAGACGGACAGGGGTTGGCTTTCTTT.

The chain combines TRBV13 with TRBJ2-1, with D unclear. Looked up from germline, CDR1 is PRHDT and CDR2 is FYEKMQ (reference sequence). The CDR3 runs to 14 residues. V was shortened by 4 bases and J by 3 bases, with 10 bases between the two germline ends. The CDR3 reads CASSSSRDYNEQFF. The CDR3 DNA is TGTGCCAGCAGCTCCTCCCGAGACTACAATGAGCAGTTCTTC.

This chain joins TRBV6-1 and TRBJ1-5, with TRBD1 as a possible D gene (6 bases). The germline CDR1 and CDR2 sequences are MNHNS and SASEGT. V was shortened by 7 bases and J by 9 bases, with 19 bases between the two germline ends. This CDR3 has 14 amino acids. DNA for the CDR3: TGTGCCAGCACCATGGGGGAGGGGGGGAGGCCCCAGCATTTT. Its translation: CASTMGEGGRPQHF.

DNA for the CDR3: TGTGCCAGCAGTCCAGGGTGGGGTCGGAGCACTGAAGCTTTCTTT. Translated: CASSPGWGRSTEAFF. This sequence joins TRBV27 and TRBJ1-1; the D gene is possibly TRBD1 (5 bases). Germline V gene data show CDR1 as MNHEY and CDR2 as SMNVEV (reference sequence). The V and J ends lost 5 bases and 4 bases respectively, with 17 bases between them. The CDR3 length is 15 residues.

The V call is TRBV10-1, the J call TRBJ1-3; the D is unclear. Germline loops: CDR1 WNHNN, CDR2 SYGVQD (reference sequence). V dropped 2 bases and J dropped 0 bases, with 5 bases sitting between them. This CDR3 contains 14 residues. This CDR3 reads CASSEHSSGNTIYF. CDR3 coding DNA: TGCGCCAGCAGTGAGCACAGCTCTGGAAACACCATATATTTT.

The chain is built from TRBV7-6 and TRBJ2-7; TRBD1 is a possible D gene (5 bases). The CDR3 is 13 residues long. V lost 2 bases to trimming and J lost 5 bases, with 10 bases between them. CDR1 is SGHVS, CDR2 FNYEAQ, per germline. For the CDR3, the DNA is TGTGCCAGCAGCTTAACCAGGGCCCACGAGCAGTACTTC. It translates to CASSLTRAHEQYF.

The J gene is TRBJ1-4, the V gene TRBV7-6; a possible D gene is TRBD1 (5 bases). This CDR3 contains 16 residues. Trimming removed 5 bases from V and 7 bases from J, with 20 bases in between. Germline CDR1 and CDR2: SGHVS and FNYEAQ. The DNA for the CDR3 is TGTGCCAGCAGCCCCCCGGTCGGTCAGGGTGGTGAAAAACTGTTTTTT. Translated, it gives CASSPPVGQGGEKLFF.